The 4 T cell receptor beta chains given below trace back to one sample, sequenced in a study of T cell repertoires in cytomegalovirus infection. TCRdb re-called the reads with MiXCR, one entry per CDR3 protein. The sample has hundreds of thousands of distinct CDR3 sequences; under 40% are singletons. Sequencing was carried out using PBMCs. All receptors come from a human donor in good health (CMV status not recorded). Some clones in this sample may be carry-over from other donors' samples.

In its sample, this clonotype was seen a few times. This chain joins TRBV7-2 and TRBJ2-2, with 7 bases lining up with TRBD1. The CDR3 runs 15 residues. The V and J ends lost 5 bases and 4 bases, in that order; junction bases with no gene match: 7. Germline V CDR1 and CDR2: SGHTA, FQGNSA. The CDR3 DNA reads as TGTGCCAGCAGCCGACCCGGGACAGCCACCGGGGAGCTGTTTTTT. Protein product: CASSRPGTATGELFF. The whole variable domain, remainder taken from reference TRBV7-2 and TRBJ2-2, is GAGVSQSPSNKVTEKGKDVELRCDPISGHTALYWYRQSLGQGLEFLIYFQGNSAPDKSGLPSDRFSAERTGGSVSTLTIQRTQQEDSAVYLCASSRPGTATGELFFGEGSRLTVL.

About this clonotype: The CDR3 carries no conserved terminal phenylalanine or tryptophan, so it likely arises from a read error. This sequence joins TRBV19 and TRBJ2-1, with D maybe TRBD1 (6 bases). The CDR3 sequence is 16 residues long. From germline, CDR1 is LNHDA and CDR2 SQIVND (reference sequence). Deletions cut 7 bases from V and 4 bases from J, with 20 bases between. This CDR3 reads CASNTGQGSRYNEQFL. The CDR3 nucleotides read TGTGCCAGTAATACCGGTCAGGGGAGTAGATACAATGAGCAGTTCTTA.

The chain has TRBV4-1 and TRBJ2-1, with a possible D match to TRBD1 (5 bases). With 4 bases removed from V and 2 bases from J, the gap between germline ends came to 24 bases. The CDR3 is 19 amino acids. CDR1 is MGHRA and CDR2 is YSYEKL in the germline V gene. CDR3 in amino acids: CASSPSLPRTPTTYNEQFF. CDR3 sequence (DNA): TGCGCCAGCAGCCCAAGCCTGCCCAGGACACCGACGACCTACAATGAGCAGTTCTTC.

The chain links TRBV6-8 to TRBJ1-1; possible D gene TRBD1, 5 bases. With 5 bases removed from V and 9 bases from J, the gap between germline ends came to 19 bases. This CDR3 is 14 amino acids long. Germline V gene sequence: CDR1 MNHGY, CDR2 SAAAGT. CDR3 protein: CASSLDGGPIKAFF. The CDR3 nucleotides read TGTGCCAGCAGTCTTGACGGGGGACCGATTAAAGCTTTCTTT.